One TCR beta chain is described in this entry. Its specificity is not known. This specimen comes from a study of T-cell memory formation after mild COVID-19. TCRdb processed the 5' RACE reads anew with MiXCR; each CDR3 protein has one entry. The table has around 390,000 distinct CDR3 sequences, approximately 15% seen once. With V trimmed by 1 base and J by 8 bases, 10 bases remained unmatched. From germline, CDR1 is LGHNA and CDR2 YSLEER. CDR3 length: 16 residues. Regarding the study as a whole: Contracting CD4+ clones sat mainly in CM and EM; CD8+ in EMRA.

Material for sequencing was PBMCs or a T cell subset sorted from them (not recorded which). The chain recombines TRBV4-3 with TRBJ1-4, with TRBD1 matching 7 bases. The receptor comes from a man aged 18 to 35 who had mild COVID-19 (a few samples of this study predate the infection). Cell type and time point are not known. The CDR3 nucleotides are TGCGCCAGCAGCCAAGGGCTCGGGACAGCCCAGGAAAAACTGTTTTTT. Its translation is CASSQGLGTAQEKLFF.